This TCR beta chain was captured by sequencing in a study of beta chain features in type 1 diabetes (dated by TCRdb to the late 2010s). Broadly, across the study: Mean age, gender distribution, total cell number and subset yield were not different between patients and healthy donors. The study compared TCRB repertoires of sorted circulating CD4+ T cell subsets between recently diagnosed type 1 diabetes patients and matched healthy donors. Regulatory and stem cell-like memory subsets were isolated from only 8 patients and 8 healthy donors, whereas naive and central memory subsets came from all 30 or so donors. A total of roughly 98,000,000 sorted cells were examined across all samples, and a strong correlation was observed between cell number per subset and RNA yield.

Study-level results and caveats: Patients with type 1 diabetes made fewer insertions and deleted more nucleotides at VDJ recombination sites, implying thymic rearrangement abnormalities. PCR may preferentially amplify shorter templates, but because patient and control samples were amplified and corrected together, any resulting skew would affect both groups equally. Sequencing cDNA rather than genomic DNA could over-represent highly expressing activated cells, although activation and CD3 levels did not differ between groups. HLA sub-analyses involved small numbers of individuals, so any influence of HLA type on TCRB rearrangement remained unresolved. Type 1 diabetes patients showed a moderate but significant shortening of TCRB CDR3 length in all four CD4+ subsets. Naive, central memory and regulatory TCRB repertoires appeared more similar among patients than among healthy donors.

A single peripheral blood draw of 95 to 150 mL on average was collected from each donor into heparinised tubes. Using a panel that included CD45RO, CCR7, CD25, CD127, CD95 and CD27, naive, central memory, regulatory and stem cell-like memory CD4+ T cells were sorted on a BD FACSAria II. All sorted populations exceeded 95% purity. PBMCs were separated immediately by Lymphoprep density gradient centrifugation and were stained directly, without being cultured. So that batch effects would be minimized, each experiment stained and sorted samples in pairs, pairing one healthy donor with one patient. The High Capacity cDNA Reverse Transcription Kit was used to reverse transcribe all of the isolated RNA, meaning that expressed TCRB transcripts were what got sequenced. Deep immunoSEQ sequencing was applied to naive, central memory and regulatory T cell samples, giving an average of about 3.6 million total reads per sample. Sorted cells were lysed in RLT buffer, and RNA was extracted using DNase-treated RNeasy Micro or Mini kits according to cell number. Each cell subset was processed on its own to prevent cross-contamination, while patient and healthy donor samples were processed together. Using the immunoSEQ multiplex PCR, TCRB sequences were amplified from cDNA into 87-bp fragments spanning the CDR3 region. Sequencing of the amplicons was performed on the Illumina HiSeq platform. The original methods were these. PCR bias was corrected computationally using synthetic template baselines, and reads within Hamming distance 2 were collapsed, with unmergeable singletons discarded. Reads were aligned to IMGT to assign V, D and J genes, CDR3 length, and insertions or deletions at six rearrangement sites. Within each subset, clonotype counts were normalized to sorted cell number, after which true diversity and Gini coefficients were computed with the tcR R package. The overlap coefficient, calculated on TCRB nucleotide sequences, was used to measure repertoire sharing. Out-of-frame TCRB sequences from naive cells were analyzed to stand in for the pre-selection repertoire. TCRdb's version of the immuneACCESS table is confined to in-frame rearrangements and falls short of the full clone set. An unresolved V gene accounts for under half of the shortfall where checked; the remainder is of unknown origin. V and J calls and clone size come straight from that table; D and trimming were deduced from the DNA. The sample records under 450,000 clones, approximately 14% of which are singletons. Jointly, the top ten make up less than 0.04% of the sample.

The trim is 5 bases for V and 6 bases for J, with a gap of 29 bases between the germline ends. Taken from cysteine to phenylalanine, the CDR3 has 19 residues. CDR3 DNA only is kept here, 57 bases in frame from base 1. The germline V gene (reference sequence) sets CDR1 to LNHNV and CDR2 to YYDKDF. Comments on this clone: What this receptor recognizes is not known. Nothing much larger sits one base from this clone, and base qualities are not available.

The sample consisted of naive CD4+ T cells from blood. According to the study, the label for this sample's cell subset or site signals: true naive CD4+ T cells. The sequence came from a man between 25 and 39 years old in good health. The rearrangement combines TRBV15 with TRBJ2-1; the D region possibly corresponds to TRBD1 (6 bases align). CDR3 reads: CATSGLPQGPGRDSNEQFF. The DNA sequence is TGTGCCACCAGCGGACTCCCACAGGGCCCGGGCCGGGATAGCAATGAGCAGTTCTTC.